The T cell receptor beta chain described here comes from a study of blood T cell repertoires in COVID-19 (dated by TCRdb to the early 2020s). Study-level background: The collaborator samples originated in the United States, Italy and Spain and spanned the acute and convalescent phases of COVID-19. Nearly every sample came with metadata listing a de-identified subject ID, COVID-19 status, age in years and sex. The samples were drawn from two sources: the first 160 participants of the ongoing ImmuneRACE study, and 1,200 or so subjects contributed by 6 global collaborators. Deeply sampled blood TCRbeta repertoires from subjects exposed to, actively infected with, or recovered from COVID-19 were included in the dataset. The repertoires were released in a freely available public database meant as a resource for research on the immune response to SARS-CoV-2. The prospective study material was composed of cDNA or gDNA derived from T cells, B-cell-depleted T cells, or PBMCs. Where HLA class I and class II types were available, the types were taken from metadata supplied by the sample provider, not from assay-based typing.

For this clone: Its cognate antigen has yet to be identified. The record has no base qualities; no much larger clone is one base away.

TCRbeta CDR3 regions were amplified from genomic DNA by means of the immunoSEQ Assay, a bias-controlled multiplex PCR. As for how the authors treated the data: The number of nucleated cells in each sample was estimated by amplification of reference gene primers within the assay. To quantify the absolute abundance of each unique TCRbeta CDR3 rearrangement, sequence reads were collapsed and filtered. For each sample, productive Simpson clonality was calculated as the square root of Simpson's diversity index across productive rearrangements. TCRdb's version of the immuneACCESS table is confined to in-frame rearrangements and falls short of the full clone set. An unresolved V gene accounts for under half of the shortfall where checked; the remainder is of unknown origin. V, J and clone size reflect that table, while D and trimming were determined from the DNA. The sample table records 200,000 to 250,000 clones; about 85% of these occur just once. About 12% of the sample belongs to the ten largest clones.

V loses 1 base of germline sequence and J loses 2 bases, and the interval between the two ends is 8 bases. From its cysteine to its phenylalanine, the CDR3 spans 13 amino acids. The CDR3 DNA has 39 bases and is translated from base 1. In the germline V gene, CDR1 corresponds to SQVTM and CDR2 to ANQGSEA. A second Seattle source provided samples from volunteer blood donors who had recovered from COVID-19. Each collaborating institution followed its own protocols to collect whole blood in K2EDTA tubes. For TCRbeta analysis, collaborators shipped samples as frozen whole blood, isolated PBMCs, or DNA extracted from either of those sample types. Results the study describes overall, beyond this receptor: The quantity of clinical and demographic metadata differed by source and by participant and was supplied without curation.

This sequence was found in a woman between 18 and 29 years old who had recovered from COVID-19. Sequenced sample: peripheral blood. In this chain, TRBV29-1 is recombined with TRBJ1-2; possibly the D gene is TRBD1, per 6 matching bases. At the DNA level, the sequence is TGCAGCGTTGAAGTGGGGGCGAACTATGGCTACACCTTC. Translated, this gives CSVEVGANYGYTF.